This T cell receptor (beta chain) comes out of a study of vaccination effects on CD4 cells after COVID-19. Looking at the study overall: Two-dose BNT162b2 or mRNA-1273 vaccination was given to participants.

The study, taken as a whole, reports: Clones arising from infection and from vaccination showed marked clonal contraction late after vaccination. Researchers report that only 1 of 255 vaccine-induced clones in healthy vaccinees cross-reacted with common cold coronaviruses.

Only in-frame clones appear in the TCRdb table, and some are missing; sequencing was by immunoSEQ multiplex PCR. Of around 35,000 clones listed, around 63% are singletons. Note on this clone: The antigen is unknown.

Upon completion of around ten days in culture, CD4+ T cells were isolated. Days 3 and 7 were when half the medium was replaced with IL-2 medium. CDR1 and CDR2 from the germline V gene are MGHRA and YSYEKL. The CDR3 consists of 16 residues. V lost 3 bases to trimming and J lost 2 bases; unmatched junction nucleotides: 9. Sequencing used CD4+ T cells from PBMCs cultured without peptide, obtained before COVID-19 vaccination. This clonotype was sampled from a human donor who received a COVID-19 vaccine. The V gene is TRBV4-1, the J gene TRBJ1-2; TRBD1 matches at 7 bases. In DNA, the CDR3 is TGCGCCAGCAGCCAGCCCAGACAGGGACGAAACTATGGCTACACCTTC. Its protein is CASSQPRQGRNYGYTF.